Detailed here is one T cell receptor beta chain. Its antigen is unidentified. One end of the junction does not line up with germline, which may come from a read error. This sample is drawn from a study of cytomegalovirus exposure and HLA in healthy donors. There are 10 residues in the CDR3. CDR1 and CDR2 from the germline V gene are SGHAT and FQNNGV. The PCR made use of 60 Vbeta and 13 Jbeta primers. Some clones are missing from TCRdb's copy, which holds only in-frame ones; the method was immunoSEQ multiplex PCR. Among about 170,000 clones listed, approximately 80% were seen once. Whole-study findings and limits: Highest at DRB1 and lowest at HLA-C, TCR association rates differed among HLA loci in a later analysis.

Sequenced material: PBMCs. The sequence was obtained from a boy younger than 10 in good health and CMV-seronegative. The rearrangement uses TRBV11-2 and TRBJ1-4; possible D gene TRBD1, 6 bases. CDR3 sequence: CASSFAGVLF. The CDR3 DNA sequence: TGTGCCAGCAGCTTTGCAGGGGTTCTTTTT.